The present T cell receptor beta chain was sequenced within a study of OX40 agonist ivuxolimab in advanced cancers. In the study overall: With ivuxolimab, an agonistic anti-OX40 (CD134) antibody, patients were treated. Those enrolled were 82.7% male, with a mean age of around 57 years and ages from about 20 to 90. Whole-study results and caveats: Relative to CD4+ cells, CD8+ T cells on average had more expanded clones.

Collection of blood occurred at baseline, at cycle 4 day 1, and at cycle 7 day 1. TCRdb's table, derived via immunoSEQ multiplex PCR, lists solely in-frame clones and lacks some. The table has approximately 120,000 clones, around 93% seen once. Points on this clone: Its matching antigen is unknown.

Trimming removed 6 bases from V and 1 base from J, with 13 bases in between. CDR3 size: 14 residues. The germline V gene encodes CDR1 SGHRS and CDR2 YFSETQ. The input for sequencing was CD4+ or CD8+ T cells sorted from blood, taken in a trial of the OX40 agonist ivuxolimab. The receptor comes from an adult with an advanced solid tumor such as melanoma, head and neck, liver or kidney cancer. V usage is TRBV5-1 and J usage is TRBJ2-5; maybe TRBD2 (5 bases). This CDR3 reads CASTLVSGQETQYF. Here the CDR3 DNA reads TGCGCCAGCACCCTGGTGAGCGGCCAAGAGACCCAGTACTTC.